This T cell receptor (beta chain) was sequenced in a study of blood T cell repertoires in COVID-19. Study details: Researchers got acute and convalescent COVID-19 samples from the United States, Italy and Spain. T cells, B-cell-depleted T cells, or PBMCs supplied cDNA or gDNA.

The length of the CDR3 is 14 residues. V lost 1 base to trimming and J lost 2 bases, with 10 bases between them. Germline V gives CDR1 SGHTS, CDR2 YDEGEE. In the original analysis: Estimates of nucleated cell counts were drawn from the amplification of reference gene primers. The method was immunoSEQ multiplex PCR; TCRdb's version includes in-frame clones alone and lacks a portion of them. V and J calls and clone size are those listed in that table; D and trimming were worked out from the DNA. Of about 130,000 clones listed, around nine tenths are singletons. The chain has TRBV5-8 and TRBJ2-7; D may be TRBD1 (6 bases). Material: peripheral blood. This receptor was obtained from a middle-aged man with active COVID-19. In DNA form, the CDR3 reads TGTGCCAGCAGCTTGCCACAGGGTCCCTACGAGCAGTACTTC. It specifies CASSLPQGPYEQYF.